This TCR beta chain was retrieved from a study of blood T cell repertoires in COVID-19. Study-wide background: In each case, the material was cDNA or gDNA derived from T cells, B-cell-depleted T cells, or PBMCs.

The V gene's germline CDR1 is MRHNA and CDR2 SNTAGT. V lost 5 bases and J lost 3; bases outside the gene matches: 0. The CDR3 has 14 amino acids. This clone was seen ten or more times. In the source study's methods: Estimated nucleated cell counts came from reference gene primer amplification. Clones were read by immunoSEQ multiplex PCR, and TCRdb kept only the in-frame ones, dropping some. That table gives V, J and clone size, and the DNA gave D and trimming. The data show 190,000 or so clones, with 70% to 90% seen just once and roughly 2.6% held by the top ten. The sequence was collected from a middle-aged man with active or convalescent COVID-19. The chain has TRBV6-4 and TRBJ2-2, with 10 nucleotides matching TRBD2. The sample taken for sequencing was peripheral blood. Here the CDR3 reads CASSTSGDTGELFF. CDR3 DNA sequence: TGTGCCAGCAGTACTAGCGGGGACACCGGGGAGCTGTTTTTT.